One sample yielded the 29 T cell receptor beta chains listed below, sequenced in a study of T-cell reconstitution after alpha-beta-depleted transplantation in children. Researchers prepared the TCRbeta library using unique molecular identifiers, the study reports. TCRdb itself ran the PCR reads through MiXCR, one entry per CDR3 protein. Among around 490,000 distinct CDR3 sequences listed, roughly 11% were seen once. This specimen consisted of PBMCs, mostly from graft donor cells, obtained 180 days after TCRalphabeta/CD19-depleted stem cell transplant. The receptors derive from a female patient aged 2-15 years who had a stem cell transplant for aplastic anemia, so the T cells may come from the graft donor.

The chain employs TRBV7-8 and TRBJ1-6; D uncertain. The CDR3 covers 16 residues. The germline CDR1 and CDR2 sequences are SGHVS and FQNEAQ. V shed 5 bases and J shed 8 bases, with 19 bases lying between them. CDR3 nucleotide sequence: TGTGCCAGCAGCCTACCCACAGTAATTACTCATTCACCCCTCCACTTT. Its translation: CASSLPTVITHSPLHF.

This clonotype has just a few counts. V usage is TRBV13 and J usage is TRBJ1-1; no firm D call. Germline V lookup: CDR1 PRHDT, CDR2 FYEKMQ (reference sequence). Trimming pared 3 bases from V and 4 bases from J, leaving 9 bases between. CDR3 length: 13 amino acids. DNA for the CDR3: TGTGCCAGCAGCTTCTGGGGTAGCACTGAAGCTTTCTTT. Its translation is CASSFWGSTEAFF.

This clonotype was counted between two and nine times. In DNA, the CDR3 is TGTGCCAGCAGCGGGGGCGGGGGCAGAAAACTGTTTTTT. Its protein product is CASSGGGGRKLFF. The chain carries TRBV9 and TRBJ1-4; D may be TRBD1 (6 bases). This CDR3 spans 13 amino acids. From germline, CDR1 is SGDLS and CDR2 YYNGEE. Trimming cost V 3 bases and J 10 bases, with 13 bases left between them.

This clonotype was counted between two and nine times. The chain is built from TRBV28 and TRBJ2-1, with TRBD2 identical over 7 bases. Trimming removed 4 bases from V and 8 bases from J; junction bases left unmatched: 17. This CDR3 spans 17 amino acids. Germline values: CDR1 MDHEN, CDR2 SYDVKM. The CDR3, as DNA: TGTGCCAGCAGTTCCACCCGGTACGCGGGAGCTAACGATGAGCAGTTCTTC. Protein product: CASSSTRYAGANDEQFF.

The V gene is TRBV12-3 or TRBV12-4, the J gene TRBJ1-5; D is possibly TRBD1 (5 bases). The germline V and J ends were trimmed by 6 bases and 5 bases, with 14 bases remaining between them. The CDR3 has 14 residues. CDR3 protein: CASRARWGDQPQHF. Here the CDR3 DNA reads TGTGCCAGCAGGGCACGGTGGGGGGATCAGCCCCAGCATTTT.

The genes are TRBV28 and TRBJ2-7; a possible D gene is TRBD2 (5 bases). Germline loops: CDR1 MDHEN, CDR2 SYDVKM. Trimming left V 5 bases short and J 9 bases short, with 11 bases between. The length of the CDR3 is 11 residues. CDR3 sequence: CASSPGSRQYV. In DNA, the CDR3 is TGTGCCAGCAGTCCGGGATCGAGGCAGTACGTC.

This clonotype was picked up a small number of times. The rearrangement joins TRBV20-1 to TRBJ2-1; D is uncertain. This CDR3 contains 17 residues. The V gene lost 0 bases and the J gene lost 1 base, with 16 bases spanning the gap. Germline-derived CDR1 and CDR2 are DFQATT and SNEGSKA (reference sequence). The CDR3 sequence: CSARDRLAVYSYNEQFF. The CDR3 DNA reads as TGCAGTGCTAGAGATCGCCTGGCAGTCTATTCCTACAATGAGCAGTTCTTC.

This clonotype was detected many times. This chain joins TRBV20-1 and TRBJ2-5; the match to TRBD2 covers 11 bases. The CDR3 consists of 14 residues. V shed 5 bases, J shed 3 bases, and the junction held 5 bases outside the gene matches. From germline, CDR1 is DFQATT and CDR2 SNEGSKA (reference sequence). CDR3 protein: CSAVAGGIKETQYF. Here the CDR3 DNA reads TGCAGTGCTGTAGCGGGAGGGATCAAAGAGACCCAGTACTTC.

This clonotype was detected ten times or more. The rearrangement links TRBV5-6 to TRBJ2-5; 11 bases agree with TRBD2. Germline lookup yields CDR1 SGHDT and CDR2 YYEEEE. V shed 7 bases, J shed 5 bases, and the junction held 7 bases outside the gene matches. This CDR3 spans 14 amino acids. The CDR3 loop is CASERTSGWETQYF. Here the CDR3 DNA reads TGTGCCAGCGAACGGACTAGCGGGTGGGAGACCCAGTACTTC.

This clonotype has only a few counts. The chain carries TRBV6-1 and TRBJ2-7, with D possibly TRBD1 on 6 matching bases. V was clipped by 5 bases and J by 3 bases, with 17 bases between them. The CDR3 extends over 15 amino acids. Germline CDR1 is MNHNS and CDR2 is SASEGT. The CDR3 is CASSTADSFFYEQYF. CDR3 DNA: TGTGCCAGCAGTACCGCGGACAGTTTCTTCTACGAGCAGTACTTC.

The chain carries TRBV20-1 and TRBJ2-5; D is uncertain. The ends were cut back, 6 bases at V and 5 bases at J, with 7 bases in the middle. This CDR3 contains 10 residues. Germline assignment: CDR1 DFQATT and CDR2 SNEGSKA (reference sequence). The CDR3 sequence is CSAGVETQYF. For the CDR3, the DNA is TGCAGTGCCGGCGTGGAGACCCAGTACTTC.

The chain couples TRBV7-8 to TRBJ2-7; D call uncertain. CDR3 length: 16 residues. The V and J ends lost 5 bases and 3 bases respectively, with 20 bases between them. Germline V gene sequence: CDR1 SGHVS, CDR2 FQNEAQ. CDR3 DNA sequence: TGTGCCAGCAGCGATCGACCCCGGATTCCGATCTACGAGCAGTACGTC. Its protein is CASSDRPRIPIYEQYV.

Only a few counts were recorded for this clonotype. The genes are TRBV7-9 and TRBJ2-7; D is unclear. Germline V gene sequence: CDR1 SEHNR, CDR2 FQNEAQ (reference sequence). This CDR3 is 14 amino acids long. V lost 0 bases, J lost 5 bases, and 11 bases lay in between. CDR3: CASSLAGHPNEQYF. CDR3 sequence (DNA): TGTGCCAGCAGCTTAGCGGGCCATCCTAACGAGCAGTACTTC.

Ten or more counts support this clonotype. The chain combines TRBV20-1 with TRBJ2-5, with 9 nucleotides matching TRBD2. The CDR3 totals 15 residues. Trimming took 2 bases from V and 4 from J; bases not matched to a gene: 8. CDR1 is DFQATT and CDR2 is SNEGSKA in the germline V gene (reference sequence). In nucleotides, the CDR3 is TGCAGTGCTAGACCCCTAGCGGGATATGGAGAGACCCAGTACTTC. Translating gives CSARPLAGYGETQYF.

This clonotype was recorded a few times. The chain is built from TRBV28 and TRBJ2-7; TRBD1 might be the D (7 bases). Trimming shortened V by 3 bases and J by 4 bases, and 13 bases separated the two germline ends. This CDR3 has 14 amino acids. Germline values: CDR1 MDHEN, CDR2 SYDVKM. In DNA form, the CDR3 reads TGTGCCAGCAGTTTCGTCGCAGGGGGGTACGAGCAGTACTTC. Translated, it gives CASSFVAGGYEQYF.

This clonotype was observed a handful of times. The V gene is TRBV7-9, the J gene TRBJ2-5, with TRBD2 matching over 7 bases. Trimming removed 1 base from V and 6 bases from J; junction bases left unmatched: 8. The germline gives CDR1 SEHNR, CDR2 FQNEAQ (reference sequence). This CDR3 has 15 residues. As DNA, the CDR3 is TGTGCCAGCAGCTTAGTTCTCCGGGAGGAGAAGACCCAGTACTTC. Protein product: CASSLVLREEKTQYF.

The rearrangement joins TRBV12-3 or TRBV12-4 to TRBJ1-1; D is unclear. The CDR3 is made up of 14 amino acids. Trimming left V 8 bases short and J 1 base short, with 14 bases between. The CDR3 sequence is CASALNVRNTEAFF. DNA of the CDR3: TGTGCCAGCGCCCTTAATGTGAGGAACACTGAAGCTTTCTTT.

There are a few counts of this clonotype. The V call is TRBV27, the J call TRBJ2-7; no clear D gene. The CDR3 runs to 14 residues. Trimming stripped 6 bases from V and 5 bases from J, with 17 bases between. Germline CDR1 is MNHEY and CDR2 is SMNVEV (reference sequence). CDR3 bases: TGTGCCAGCAGCCCCCGGTGGCAAATGGACGAGCAGTACTTC. Translating it yields CASSPRWQMDEQYF.

This clonotype has just a few counts. The chain uses TRBV21-1 and TRBJ2-3; the table names TRBD2, a call not compared with the DNA. TRBV21-1 is recorded as a pseudogene. The CDR3 contains 22 residues. CDR3 protein: CASSIFRVDSGKKRDCTDTQYF. The CDR3 nucleotides read TGTGCCAGCAGCATCTTCCGTGTGGACTCGGGAAAAAAGCGGGATTGCACAGATACGCAGTATTTT.

The gene calls are TRBV10-3 and TRBJ2-5; TRBD1 is a possible D gene (6 bases). CDR1 and CDR2 from the germline V gene are ENHRY and SYGVKD. The CDR3 has 14 amino acids. V was cut by 2 bases and J by 3 bases, with 10 bases left in between. CDR3 region: CAISEPRGKETQYF. DNA for the CDR3: TGTGCCATCAGTGAGCCCAGGGGCAAAGAGACCCAGTACTTC.

V and J are TRBV29-1 and TRBJ2-1; the D gene is possibly TRBD1 (5 bases). The CDR3 loop spans 13 amino acids. V was clipped by 7 bases and J by 3 bases, with 13 bases between them. The germline V gene has CDR1 SQVTM and CDR2 ANQGSEA. The CDR3: CSAVLTDYNEQFF. DNA for the CDR3: TGCAGCGCCGTCCTGACAGACTACAATGAGCAGTTCTTC.

This clonotype appeared a few times. This chain uses TRBV20-1 with TRBJ2-1; tentative D call: TRBD2 (5 bases). In germline, CDR1 is DFQATT, CDR2 SNEGSKA (reference sequence). V shed 3 bases and J shed 0 bases, with 9 bases lying between them. CDR3 length: 14 amino acids. The CDR3: CSASSVNSYNEQFF. CDR3 nucleotides: TGCAGTGCTAGTAGCGTCAACTCCTACAATGAGCAGTTCTTC.

This chain links TRBV28 with TRBJ2-7; 13 bases align to TRBD2. With 6 bases clipped from V and 3 bases from J, the junction kept 2 bases outside the gene matches. The germline V gene encodes CDR1 MDHEN and CDR2 SYDVKM. The CDR3 length is 14 residues. CDR3 region: CASRGTSGIYEQYF. The CDR3, as DNA: TGTGCCAGCAGGGGGACTAGCGGGATCTACGAGCAGTACTTC.

V usage is TRBV6-1 and J usage is TRBJ2-1; 10 nucleotides agree with TRBD1. V lost 6 bases to trimming and J lost 7 bases; unmatched junction nucleotides: 3. The germline CDR1 and CDR2 sequences are MNHNS and SASEGT. The CDR3 is 13 residues long. Written as DNA, the CDR3 is TGTGCCAGCAGCGAGGACAGGGGGAATGAGCAGTTCTTC. This codes for CASSEDRGNEQFF.

The J gene is TRBJ1-4, the V gene TRBV29-1, with 7 bases identical to TRBD1. V lost 5 bases and J lost 4; bases outside the gene matches: 7. Germline assignment: CDR1 SQVTM and CDR2 ANQGSEA. The CDR3 loop spans 14 amino acids. In DNA form, the CDR3 reads TGCAGCGTTTCCCACAGGGGAGGTAATGAAAAACTGTTTTTT. Translated, it gives CSVSHRGGNEKLFF.

Only a few counts were recorded for this clonotype. V gene TRBV28 combines with J gene TRBJ1-1; the D is unclear. Trimming took off 3 bases at V and 0 bases at J, with 11 bases between the two ends. This CDR3 has 15 residues. The germline V gene has CDR1 MDHEN and CDR2 SYDVKM. The CDR3 DNA reads TGTGCCAGCAGTTTTGGGAGCTCCCTGAACACTGAAGCTTTCTTT. Translated: CASSFGSSLNTEAFF.

This clonotype was observed a few times. The V and J genes are TRBV9 and TRBJ2-1, with D possibly matching TRBD2 (6 bases). V was clipped by 4 bases and J by 7 bases, with 18 bases between them. The CDR3 is made up of 15 amino acids. Per germline, CDR1 SGDLS and CDR2 YYNGEE. CDR3 sequence (DNA): TGTGCCAGCAGCCCCGTGCTAGCGTTTTGGAATGAGCAGTTCTTC. This gives the protein CASSPVLAFWNEQFF.

The chain recombines TRBV5-5 with TRBJ1-5; weak D call: TRBD1 (5 bases). CDR3 size: 15 residues. V was cut by 2 bases and J by 3 bases, with 12 bases left in between. Germline V gene data show CDR1 as SGHKS and CDR2 as YYEKEE (reference sequence). CDR3 coding DNA: TGTGCCAGCAGCTTCCGGGACGTTCTCAATCAGCCCCAGCATTTT. This sequence encodes CASSFRDVLNQPQHF.

This clonotype has only a few counts. The chain uses TRBV20-1 and TRBJ1-2, with TRBD1 matching over 7 bases. This CDR3 spans 12 amino acids. Germline values: CDR1 DFQATT, CDR2 SNEGSKA (reference sequence). J gave up 4 bases and V 5 bases, and 4 bases lay outside the gene matches. CDR3 coding DNA: TGCAGTGCTCGACAGGGTGGCTATGGCTACACCTTC. Its translation: CSARQGGYGYTF.